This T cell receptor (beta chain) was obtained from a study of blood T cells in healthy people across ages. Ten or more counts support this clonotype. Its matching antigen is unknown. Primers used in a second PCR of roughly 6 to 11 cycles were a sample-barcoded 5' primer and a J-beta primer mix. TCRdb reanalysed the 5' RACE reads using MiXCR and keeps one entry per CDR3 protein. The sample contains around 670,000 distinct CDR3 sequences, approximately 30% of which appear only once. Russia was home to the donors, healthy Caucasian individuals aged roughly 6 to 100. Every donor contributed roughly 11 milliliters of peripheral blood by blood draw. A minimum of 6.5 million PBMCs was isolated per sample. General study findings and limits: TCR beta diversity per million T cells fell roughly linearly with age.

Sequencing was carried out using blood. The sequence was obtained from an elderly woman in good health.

The CDR3 DNA reads TGTGCCAGCGACCGACTACGGCGGGAAGGTGAGCAGTTCTTC. Its translation: CASDRLRREGEQFF. The rearrangement joins TRBV2 to TRBJ2-1; D is possibly TRBD2 (6 bases). Germline CDR1 reads SNHLY; CDR2 reads FYNNEI. The CDR3 is 14 residues long. V lost 8 bases and J lost 9, with 20 bases in between.